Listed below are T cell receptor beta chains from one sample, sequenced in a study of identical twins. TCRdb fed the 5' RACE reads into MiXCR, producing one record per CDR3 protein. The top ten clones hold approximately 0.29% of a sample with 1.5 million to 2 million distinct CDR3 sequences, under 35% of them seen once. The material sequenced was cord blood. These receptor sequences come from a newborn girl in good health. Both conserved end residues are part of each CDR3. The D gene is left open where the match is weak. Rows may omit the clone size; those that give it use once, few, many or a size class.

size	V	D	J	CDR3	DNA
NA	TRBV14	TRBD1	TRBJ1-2	CASSQALLTGGPNGYTF	TGTGCCAGCAGCCAAGCCTTGCTTACAGGGGGACCCAATGGCTACACCTTC
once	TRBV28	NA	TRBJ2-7	CASSLGWGEQYF	TGTGCCAGCAGTTTGGGTTGGGGCGAGCAGTACTTC
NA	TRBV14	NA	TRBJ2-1	CASSHLGVHNEQFF	TGTGCCAGCAGCCATCTCGGAGTACACAATGAGCAGTTCTTC
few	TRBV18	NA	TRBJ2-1	CASSPDAPTYNEQFF	TGTGCCAGCTCACCAGACGCCCCAACCTACAATGAGCAGTTCTTC
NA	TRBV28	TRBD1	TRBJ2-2	CASRAQGADTGELFF	TGTGCCAGCAGAGCACAGGGGGCGGACACCGGGGAGCTGTTTTTT
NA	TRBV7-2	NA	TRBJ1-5	CASSLHGQPGVRPQHF	TGTGCCAGCAGCCTCCATGGACAGCCGGGGGTTCGGCCCCAGCATTTT
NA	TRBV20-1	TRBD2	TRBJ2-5	CSVRTSGYETQYF	TGCAGTGTCCGAACTAGCGGGTATGAGACCCAGTACTTC
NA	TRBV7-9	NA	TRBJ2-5	CASSPAGTALGVGETQYF	TGTGCCAGCAGCCCAGCGGGGACAGCCCTGGGGGTTGGAGAGACCCAGTACTTC
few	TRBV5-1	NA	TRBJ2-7	CASSLDFTSYEQYF	TGCGCCAGCAGCTTGGATTTCACTTCCTACGAGCAGTACTTC
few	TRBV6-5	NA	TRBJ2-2	CASSPFEPGELFF	TGTGCCAGCAGCCCCTTCGAACCCGGGGAGCTGTTTTTT
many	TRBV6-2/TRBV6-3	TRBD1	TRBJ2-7	CASSLIPGQVMYEQYF	TGTGCCAGCAGTTTGATTCCGGGACAGGTAATGTACGAGCAGTACTTC
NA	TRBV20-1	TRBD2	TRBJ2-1	CSARDWTSFNEQFF	TGCAGTGCTAGAGATTGGACTAGCTTCAATGAGCAGTTCTTC